Below, 2 T cell receptor beta chains from the same sample are listed, as sequenced in a study of blood T cells in healthy people across ages. A second PCR, run for about 6 to 11 cycles, used a sample-barcoded 5' primer plus a J-beta primer mix. TCRdb analysed the 5' RACE reads with MiXCR anew, one entry per CDR3 protein. The sample contains 780,000 or so distinct CDR3 sequences, about 53% of which appear only once. Source material: blood. These receptor sequences come from a man aged 80 or over in good health.

Worth noting for this clonotype: A read error may be the cause here, since a much bigger clone is one base away. It is unclear where the CDR3 begins or ends on the DNA, so no DNA is shown, and the CDR3 is as TCRdb lists it. The J gene is TRBJ2-7, the V gene TRBV6-2 or TRBV6-3; TRBD2 reflects the table's D call only, with no check against the DNA. Germline V gene lookup returns CDR1 MNHEY and CDR2 SVGEGT. The CDR3 contains 16 residues when both ends are counted. The chain's CDR3 is CASSSSGLAGYNEQYF.

The sample holds a few counts of this clonotype. CDR3 residues: CSVDRRLSHGYTF. The DNA of the CDR3 is TGCAGCGTGGACCGAAGGTTAAGCCATGGCTACACCTTC. The chain uses TRBV29-1 and TRBJ1-2; D gene uncertain. V was shortened by 6 bases and J by 6 bases, with 17 bases between the two germline ends. Germline V gives CDR1 SQVTM, CDR2 ANQGSEA. This CDR3 is 13 amino acids long. Together with reference TRBV29-1 and TRBJ1-2, the CDR3 gives the full variable domain: SAVISQKPSRDICQRGTSLTIQCQVDSQVTMMFWYRQQPGQSLTLIATANQGSEATYESGFVIDKFPISRPNLTFSTLTVSNMSPEDSSIYLCSVDRRLSHGYTFGSGTRLTVV.